The next 6 T cell receptor beta chains were all read from a single sample in a study of shared clonotypes between healthy human individuals. Sequencing was performed with immunoSEQ multiplex PCR; in TCRdb, only in-frame clones are kept and a portion is missing. The sample shows about 2.1 million clones, around 93% of them seen only once. Naive CD8 cells lacked CD45RO, underwent positive selection for CCR7 and left out terminally differentiated effector memory CD45RA+ cells. Sequencing was performed on naive CD8+ T cells from PBMCs. The receptors come from a young man in good health. Some clones in this sample may be carry-over from other donors' samples.

This clone occurred once. The rearrangement joins TRBV7-9 to TRBJ2-7; the D is unclear. This CDR3 is 14 amino acids long. The V and J ends lost 1 base and 9 bases respectively, with 16 bases between them. CDR1 is SEHNR and CDR2 is FQNEAQ in the germline V gene (reference sequence). CDR3 bases: TGTGCCAGCAGCTTAGTTAAGCACCTTGGCGGGCAGTACTTC. The encoded protein is CASSLVKHLGGQYF.

The J gene is TRBJ2-7, the V gene TRBV7-3; 9 bases line up with TRBD2. V was pared by 0 bases and J by 0 bases, with 9 bases of the junction left unmatched. CDR1 is SGHTA and CDR2 is FQGTGA in the germline V gene. This CDR3 contains 18 residues. This chain's CDR3 is CASSLTGLAGPLSYEQYF. DNA of the CDR3: TGTGCCAGCAGCTTAACGGGGCTAGCGGGGCCCCTCTCCTACGAGCAGTACTTC.

This clone appeared a single time. The chain links TRBV29-1 to TRBJ1-1; the D is unclear. The CDR3 has 11 residues. From germline, CDR1 is SQVTM and CDR2 ANQGSEA. The CDR3 is CSGQLNTEAFF. In DNA, the CDR3 is TGCAGTGGGCAACTGAACACTGAAGCTTTCTTT. The variable domain in full, with the rest retrieved from reference TRBV29-1 and TRBJ1-1, is SAVISQKPSRDICQRGTSLTIQCQVDSQVTMMFWYRQQPGQSLTLIATANQGSEATYESGFVIDKFPISRPNLTFSTLTVSNMSPEDSSIYLCSGQLNTEAFFGQGTRLTVV.

The chain has TRBV7-9 and TRBJ1-1, with D uncertain. V was shortened by 1 base and J by 4 bases, with 10 bases between the two germline ends. The CDR3 consists of 14 residues. The V gene's germline CDR1 is SEHNR and CDR2 FQNEAQ (reference sequence). The CDR3 spells CASSLVVAVTEAFF. The DNA of the CDR3 is TGTGCCAGCAGCTTAGTAGTGGCCGTCACTGAAGCTTTCTTT.

CDR3 residues: CASSLQTETYEQYF. CDR3 DNA sequence: TGTGCCAGCAGCCTACAAACAGAGACCTACGAGCAGTACTTC. The chain carries TRBV7-9 and TRBJ2-7; D ambiguous. The ends were cut back, 5 bases at V and 2 bases at J, with 13 bases in the middle. Per germline, CDR1 SEHNR and CDR2 FQNEAQ (reference sequence). There are 14 residues in the CDR3.

J is TRBJ2-7 and V is TRBV7-9; 10 bases align to TRBD2. Germline loops: CDR1 SEHNR, CDR2 FQNEAQ (reference sequence). The J segment lost 3 bases and the V segment lost 4 bases, leaving 12 bases of the junction unmatched. This CDR3 has 17 residues. The CDR3 nucleotides read TGTGCCAGCAGCTCTTTAGCGGGAGGCTGGTTCAGCTACGAGCAGTACTTC. The encoded protein is CASSSLAGGWFSYEQYF.